These 2 T cell receptor beta chains originate from one sample sequenced in a study of T cells in Graves' hyperthyroidism and ophthalmopathy. Amplified TCR beta CDR3 regions came from RNA transcripts. HTBI primers were used for first-round RT-PCR of the TCR CDR3. TCRdb used MiXCR to reprocess the multiplex PCR reads, holding one entry per CDR3 protein. The table records some 560,000 distinct CDR3 sequences, 12% to 15% of them present only once. Source material: blood. Every receptor here comes from a woman in her thirties or forties with Graves' hyperthyroidism.

This clonotype was counted ten times or more. V is TRBV5-5 and J is TRBJ2-5; D possibly corresponds to TRBD1 (6 bases). The CDR3 extends over 14 amino acids. V gave up 2 bases and J gave up 2 bases, with 10 bases separating them. Germline V gives CDR1 SGHKS, CDR2 YYEKEE (reference sequence). CDR3 sequence: CASSFGQTQETQYF. CDR3 nucleotide sequence: TGTGCCAGCAGCTTCGGACAGACGCAAGAGACCCAGTACTTC.

The table lists this clonotype with many counts. V gene TRBV20-1 combines with J gene TRBJ1-2; D may be TRBD1 (5 bases). This CDR3 has 13 residues. Germline CDR1 reads DFQATT; CDR2 reads SNEGSKA (reference sequence). Deletions cut 5 bases from V and 7 bases from J, with 17 bases between. The CDR3 loop reads CSALRRGFSGYTF. The CDR3 bases are TGCAGTGCTCTAAGGCGGGGGTTCTCTGGCTACACCTTC.